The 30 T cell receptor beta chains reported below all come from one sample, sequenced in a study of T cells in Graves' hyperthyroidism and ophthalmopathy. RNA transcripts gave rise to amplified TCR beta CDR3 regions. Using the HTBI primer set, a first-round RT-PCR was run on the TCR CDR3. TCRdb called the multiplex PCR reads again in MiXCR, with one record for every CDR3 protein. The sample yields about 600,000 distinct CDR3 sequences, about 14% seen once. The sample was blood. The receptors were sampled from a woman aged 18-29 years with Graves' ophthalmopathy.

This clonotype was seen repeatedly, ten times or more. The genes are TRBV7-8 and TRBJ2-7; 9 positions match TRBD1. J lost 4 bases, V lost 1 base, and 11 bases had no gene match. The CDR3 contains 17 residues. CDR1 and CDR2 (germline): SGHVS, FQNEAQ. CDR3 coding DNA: TGTGCCAGCAGCTTAGGATATAGGGACAGGGCCAAATACGAGCAGTACTTC. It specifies CASSLGYRDRAKYEQYF.

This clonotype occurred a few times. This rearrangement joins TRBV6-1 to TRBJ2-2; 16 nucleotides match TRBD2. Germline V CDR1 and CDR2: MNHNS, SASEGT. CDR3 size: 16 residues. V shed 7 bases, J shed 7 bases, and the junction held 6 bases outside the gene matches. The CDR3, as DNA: TGTGCCAGCACCAAGGGACTAGCGGGAGGGCACGGGGAGCTGTTTTTT. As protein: CASTKGLAGGHGELFF.

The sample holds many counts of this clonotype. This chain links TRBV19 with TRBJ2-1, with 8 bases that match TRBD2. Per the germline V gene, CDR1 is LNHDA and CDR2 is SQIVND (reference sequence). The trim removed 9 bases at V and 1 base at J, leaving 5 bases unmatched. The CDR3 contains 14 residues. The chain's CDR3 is CASSSGSSYNEQFF. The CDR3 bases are TGTGCCAGCAGCAGCGGGAGTTCCTACAATGAGCAGTTCTTC.

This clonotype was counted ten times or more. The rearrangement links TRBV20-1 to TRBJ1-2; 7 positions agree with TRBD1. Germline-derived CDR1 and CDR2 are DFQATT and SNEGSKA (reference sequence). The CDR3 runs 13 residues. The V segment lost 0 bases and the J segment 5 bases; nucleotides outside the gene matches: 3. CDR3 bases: TGCAGTGCTAGAGACAGGGGGAAGTATGGCTACACCTTC. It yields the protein CSARDRGKYGYTF.

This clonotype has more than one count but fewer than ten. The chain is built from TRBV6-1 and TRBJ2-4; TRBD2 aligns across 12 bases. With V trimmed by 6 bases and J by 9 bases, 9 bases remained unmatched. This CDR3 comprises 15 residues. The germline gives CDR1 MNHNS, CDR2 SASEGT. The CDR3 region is CASSPLAGGPGIQYF. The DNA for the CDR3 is TGTGCCAGCAGCCCGCTAGCGGGAGGGCCGGGCATTCAGTACTTC.

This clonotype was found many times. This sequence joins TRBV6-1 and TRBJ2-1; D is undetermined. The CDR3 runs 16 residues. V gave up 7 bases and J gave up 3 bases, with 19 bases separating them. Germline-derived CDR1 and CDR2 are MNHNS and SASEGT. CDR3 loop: CASKLGRSNLYNEQFF. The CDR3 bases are TGTGCCAGCAAACTCGGTAGGAGCAACCTCTACAATGAGCAGTTCTTC.

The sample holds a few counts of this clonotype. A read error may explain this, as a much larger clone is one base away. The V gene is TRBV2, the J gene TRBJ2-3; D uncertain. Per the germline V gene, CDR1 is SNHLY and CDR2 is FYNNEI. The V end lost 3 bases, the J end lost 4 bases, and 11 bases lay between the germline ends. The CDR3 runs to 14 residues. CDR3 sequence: CASSDSGFADTQYF. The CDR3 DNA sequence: TGTGCCAGCAGTGATTCCGGGTTCGCAGATACGCAGTATTTT. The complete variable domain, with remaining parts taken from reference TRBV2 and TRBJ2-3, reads EPEVTQTPSHQVTQMGQEVILRCVPISNHLYFYWYRQILGQKVEFLVSFYNNEISEKSEIFDDQFSVERPDGSNFTLKIRSTKLEDSAMYFCASSDSGFADTQYFGPGTRLTVL.

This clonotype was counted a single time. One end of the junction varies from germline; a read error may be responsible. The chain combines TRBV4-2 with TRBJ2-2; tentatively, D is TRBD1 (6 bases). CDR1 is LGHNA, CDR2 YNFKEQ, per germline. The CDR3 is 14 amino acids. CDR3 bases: TGTGCCAACAGCCAGTACTCAGGGGCCGGGGAGCTGTTTTTT. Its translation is CANSQYSGAGELFF.

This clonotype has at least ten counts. The CDR3 coding sequence is TGTGCCAGCAGCTCCTCCAGGGGCTACACCGGGGAGCTGTTTTTT. Its protein is CASSSSRGYTGELFF. The chain is built from TRBV11-3 and TRBJ2-2; weak D call: TRBD1 (6 bases). V lost 4 bases, J lost 3 bases, and 12 bases lay in between. The CDR3 has 15 residues. The germline CDR1 and CDR2 sequences are SGHNT and YENEEA.

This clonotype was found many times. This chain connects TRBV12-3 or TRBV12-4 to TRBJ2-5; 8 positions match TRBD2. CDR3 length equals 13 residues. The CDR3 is CGSGREGLQTQYF. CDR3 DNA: TGTGGGAGCGGGAGAGAGGGTTTGCAGACCCAGTACTTC.

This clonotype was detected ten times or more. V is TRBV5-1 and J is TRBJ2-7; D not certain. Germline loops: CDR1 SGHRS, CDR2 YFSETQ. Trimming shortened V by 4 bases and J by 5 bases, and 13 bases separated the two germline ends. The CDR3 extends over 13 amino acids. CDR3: CASSIVGSHEQYF. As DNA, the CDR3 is TGCGCCAGCAGCATCGTCGGGTCCCACGAGCAGTACTTC.

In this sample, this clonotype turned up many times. This chain's CDR3 is CAWKGNTEAFF. CDR3 DNA: TGTGCCTGGAAGGGGAACACTGAAGCTTTCTTT. The V gene is TRBV30, the J gene TRBJ1-1; no clear D. This CDR3 spans 11 amino acids. Germline lookup yields CDR1 GTSNPN and CDR2 SVGIG (reference sequence). The V gene lost 4 bases and the J gene lost 1 base, with 4 bases spanning the gap.

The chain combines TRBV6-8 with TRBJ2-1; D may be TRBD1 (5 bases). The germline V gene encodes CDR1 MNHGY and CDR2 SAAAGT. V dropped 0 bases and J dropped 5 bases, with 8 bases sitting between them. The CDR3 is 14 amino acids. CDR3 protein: CASSYSVGDNEQFF. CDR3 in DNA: TGTGCCAGCAGTTACTCAGTAGGGGACAATGAGCAGTTCTTC.

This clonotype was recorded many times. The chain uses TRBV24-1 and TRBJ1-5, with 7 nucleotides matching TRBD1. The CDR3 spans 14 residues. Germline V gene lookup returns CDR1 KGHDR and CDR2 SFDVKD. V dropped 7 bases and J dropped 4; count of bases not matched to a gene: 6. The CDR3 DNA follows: TGTGCCACCAGCGGGACAGTTCGGAATCAGCCCCAGCATTTT. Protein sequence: CATSGTVRNQPQHF.

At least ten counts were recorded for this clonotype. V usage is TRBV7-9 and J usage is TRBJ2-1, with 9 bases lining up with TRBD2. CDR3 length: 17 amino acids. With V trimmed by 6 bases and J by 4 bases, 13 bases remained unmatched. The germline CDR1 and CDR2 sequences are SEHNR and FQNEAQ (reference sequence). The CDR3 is CASRAGLASGVYNEQFF. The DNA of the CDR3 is TGTGCCAGCAGAGCAGGGTTGGCTAGCGGGGTGTACAATGAGCAGTTCTTC.

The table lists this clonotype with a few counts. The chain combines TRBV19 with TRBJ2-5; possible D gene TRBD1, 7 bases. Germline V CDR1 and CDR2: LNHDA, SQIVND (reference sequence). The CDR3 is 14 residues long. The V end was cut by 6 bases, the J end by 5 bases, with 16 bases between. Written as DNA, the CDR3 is TGTGCCAGTAGGACCAGGGGGGCTGGGGAGACCCAGTACTTC. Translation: CASRTRGAGETQYF. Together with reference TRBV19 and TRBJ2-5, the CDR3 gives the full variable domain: DGGITQSPKYLFRKEGQNVTLSCEQNLNHDAMYWYRQDPGQGLRLIYYSQIVNDFQKGDIAEGYSVSREKKESFPLTVTSAQKNPTAFYLCASRTRGAGETQYFGPGTRLLVL.

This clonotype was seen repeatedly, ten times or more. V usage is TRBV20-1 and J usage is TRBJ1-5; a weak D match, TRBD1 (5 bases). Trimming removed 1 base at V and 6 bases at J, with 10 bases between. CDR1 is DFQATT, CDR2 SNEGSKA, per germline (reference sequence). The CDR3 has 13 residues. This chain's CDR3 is CSARGGGGQPQHF. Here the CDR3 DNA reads TGCAGTGCTAGAGGTGGGGGGGGTCAGCCCCAGCATTTT.

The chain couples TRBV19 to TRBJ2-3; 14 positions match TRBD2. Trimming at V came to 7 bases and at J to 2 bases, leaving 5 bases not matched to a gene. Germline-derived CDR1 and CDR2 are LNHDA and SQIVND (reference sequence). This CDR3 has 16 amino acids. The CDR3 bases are TGTGCCAGTACTCTGACTAGCGGGAGGGCCACAGATACGCAGTATTTT. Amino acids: CASTLTSGRATDTQYF.

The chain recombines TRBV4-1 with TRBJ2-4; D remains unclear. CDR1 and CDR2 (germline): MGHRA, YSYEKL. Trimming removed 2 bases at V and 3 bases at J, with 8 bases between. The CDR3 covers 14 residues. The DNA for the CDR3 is TGCGCCAGCAGCCAACTTCGGGTCAAAAACATTCAGTACTTC. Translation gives CASSQLRVKNIQYF.

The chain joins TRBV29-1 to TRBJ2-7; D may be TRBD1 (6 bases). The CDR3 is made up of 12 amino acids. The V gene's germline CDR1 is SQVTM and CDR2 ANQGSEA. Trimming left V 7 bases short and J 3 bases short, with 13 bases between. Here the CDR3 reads CSARDIGYEQYF. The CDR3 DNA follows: TGCAGCGCCAGGGACATAGGCTACGAGCAGTACTTC.

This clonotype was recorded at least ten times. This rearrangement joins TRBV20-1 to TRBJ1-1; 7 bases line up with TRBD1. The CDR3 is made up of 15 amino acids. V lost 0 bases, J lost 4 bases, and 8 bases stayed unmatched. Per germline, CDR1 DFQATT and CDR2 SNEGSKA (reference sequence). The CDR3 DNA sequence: TGCAGTGCTAGAGATCACAGGGGACTAGGCACTGAAGCTTTCTTT. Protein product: CSARDHRGLGTEAFF.

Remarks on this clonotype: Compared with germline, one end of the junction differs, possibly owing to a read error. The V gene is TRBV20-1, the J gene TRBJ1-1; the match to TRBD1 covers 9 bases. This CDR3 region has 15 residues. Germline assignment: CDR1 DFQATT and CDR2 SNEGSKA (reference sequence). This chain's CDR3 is CGANSGTGWNTEAFF. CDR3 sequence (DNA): TGCGGTGCCAACTCCGGGACAGGGTGGAACACCGAAGCTTTCTTT.

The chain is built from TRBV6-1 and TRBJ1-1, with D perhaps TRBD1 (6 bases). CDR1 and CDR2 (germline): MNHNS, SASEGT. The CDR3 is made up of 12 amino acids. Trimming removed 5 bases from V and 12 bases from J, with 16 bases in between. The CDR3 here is CASSLPGGATFF. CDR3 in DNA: TGTGCCAGCAGTCTGCCGGGGGGGGCGACTTTCTTT.

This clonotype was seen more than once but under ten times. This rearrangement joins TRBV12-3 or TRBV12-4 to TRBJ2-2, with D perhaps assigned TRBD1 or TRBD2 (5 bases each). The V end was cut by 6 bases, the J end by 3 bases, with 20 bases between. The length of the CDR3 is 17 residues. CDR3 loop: CASRPPRAQGDTGELFF. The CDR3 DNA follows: TGTGCCAGCAGACCCCCCCGGGCCCAGGGAGACACCGGGGAGCTGTTTTTT.

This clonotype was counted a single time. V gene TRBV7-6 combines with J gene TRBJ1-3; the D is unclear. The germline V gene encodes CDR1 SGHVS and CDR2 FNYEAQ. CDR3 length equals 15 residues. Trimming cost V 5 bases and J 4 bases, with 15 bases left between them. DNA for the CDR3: TGTGCCAGCAGCACCAGTCCCTTCTCAGGAAACACCATATATTTT. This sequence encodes CASSTSPFSGNTIYF.

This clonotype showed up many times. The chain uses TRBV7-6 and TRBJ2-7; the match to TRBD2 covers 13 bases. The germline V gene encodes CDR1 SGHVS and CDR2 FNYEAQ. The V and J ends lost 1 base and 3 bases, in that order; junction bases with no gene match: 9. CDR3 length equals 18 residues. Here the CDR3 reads CASSLGRLAGGPLYEQYF. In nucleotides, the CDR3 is TGTGCCAGCAGCTTAGGGAGACTAGCGGGGGGCCCACTCTACGAGCAGTACTTC.

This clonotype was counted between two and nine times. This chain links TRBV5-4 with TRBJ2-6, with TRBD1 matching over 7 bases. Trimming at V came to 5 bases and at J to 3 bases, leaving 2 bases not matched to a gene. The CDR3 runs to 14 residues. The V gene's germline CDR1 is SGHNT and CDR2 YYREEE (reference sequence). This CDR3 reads CASRQGDGANVLTF. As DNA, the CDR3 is TGTGCCAGCAGGCAGGGGGATGGGGCCAACGTCCTGACTTTC.

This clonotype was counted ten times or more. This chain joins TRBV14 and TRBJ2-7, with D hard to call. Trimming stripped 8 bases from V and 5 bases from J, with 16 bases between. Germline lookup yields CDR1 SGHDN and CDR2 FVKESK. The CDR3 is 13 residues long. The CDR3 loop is CASQHRVGHEQYF. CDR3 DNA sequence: TGTGCCAGCCAGCATAGGGTCGGACACGAGCAGTACTTC.

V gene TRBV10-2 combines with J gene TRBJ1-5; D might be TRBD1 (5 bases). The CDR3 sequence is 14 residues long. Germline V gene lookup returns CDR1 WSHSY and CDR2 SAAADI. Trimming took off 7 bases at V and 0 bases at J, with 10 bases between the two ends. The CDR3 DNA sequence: TGCGCCAGCATGTTTAGGGGTAGCAATCAGCCCCAGCATTTT. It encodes CASMFRGSNQPQHF.

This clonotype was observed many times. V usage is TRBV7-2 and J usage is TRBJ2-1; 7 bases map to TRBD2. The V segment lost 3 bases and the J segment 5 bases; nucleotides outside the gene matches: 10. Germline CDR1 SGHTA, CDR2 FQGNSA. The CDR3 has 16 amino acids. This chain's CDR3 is CASSFLAAGGNNEQFF. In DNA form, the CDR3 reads TGTGCCAGCAGCTTCCTAGCGGCGGGTGGAAACAATGAGCAGTTCTTC. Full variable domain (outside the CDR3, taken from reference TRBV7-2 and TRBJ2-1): GAGVSQSPSNKVTEKGKDVELRCDPISGHTALYWYRQSLGQGLEFLIYFQGNSAPDKSGLPSDRFSAERTGGSVSTLTIQRTQQEDSAVYLCASSFLAAGGNNEQFFGPGTRLTVL.